This is a list of T cell receptor beta chains from one sample in a study of T cells in Graves' hyperthyroidism and ophthalmopathy. MiXCR, applied by TCRdb to the multiplex PCR reads, yields one record per CDR3 protein. This sample carries about 560,000 distinct CDR3 sequences, 16% of them seen once, and the ten largest clones take around 18%. Material for sequencing was blood. All receptors come from a young woman with Graves' hyperthyroidism. The CDR3 runs from the conserved cysteine through the conserved F or W. The D gene is left open where the match is weak. A row's size may be missing; if present it is once, few, many or a size class.

NA	12	NA	TRBV29-1	TRBJ1-4	CSAGQKNEKLFF	TGCAGCGCCGGACAGAAAAATGAAAAACTGTTTTTT
many	13	TRBD1	TRBV2	TRBJ1-2	CASSEQGVYGYTF	TGTGCCAGCAGTGAACAGGGGGTCTATGGCTACACCTTC
NA	14	NA	TRBV29-1	TRBJ2-7	CSVENPRRSYEQYF	TGCAGCGTTGAAAACCCCCGAAGATCCTACGAGCAGTACTTC
many	13	TRBD1	TRBV12-3/TRBV12-4	TRBJ2-5	CASSSDRGETQYF	TGTGCCAGCAGTTCTGACAGGGGAGAGACCCAGTACTTC
many	15	NA	TRBV7-2	TRBJ2-7	CASSAKGGISYEQYF	TGTGCCAGCAGCGCGAAGGGGGGAATCTCCTACGAGCAGTACTTC
NA	12	NA	TRBV19	TRBJ1-2	CASTGVGKGYTF	TGTGCCAGTACAGGGGTCGGGAAGGGCTACACCTTC
NA	16	NA	TRBV29-1	TRBJ2-6	CSVEATKLSGANVLTF	TGCAGCGTTGAAGCGACAAAACTTTCTGGGGCCAACGTCCTGACTTTC
few	15	NA	TRBV7-2	TRBJ1-4	CASSVQGGRGEKLFF	TGTGCCAGCAGCGTCCAAGGGGGGCGGGGTGAAAAACTGTTTTTT
many	13	NA	TRBV12-3/TRBV12-4	TRBJ1-2	CASSLDGRYGYTF	TGTGCCAGCAGTCTTGACGGACGCTATGGCTACACCTTC
NA	14	NA	TRBV7-9	TRBJ2-7	CASSEGTAFYEQYF	TGTGCCAGCAGTGAAGGGACTGCCTTCTACGAGCAGTACTTC
NA	15	NA	TRBV6-5	TRBJ1-5	CASSWIAGSNQPQHF	TGTGCCAGCAGTTGGATAGCAGGGAGCAATCAGCCCCAGCATTTT
many	14	NA	TRBV28	TRBJ2-3	CASSNPGLTDTQYF	TGTGCCAGCAGTAACCCGGGACTCACAGATACGCAGTATTTT
many	15	NA	TRBV20-1	TRBJ1-6	CSARQQGPYNSPLHF	TGCAGTGCGAGACAACAGGGACCCTATAATTCACCCCTCCACTTT
few	17	TRBD2	TRBV5-4	TRBJ2-1	CASSLGGLAGRDNEQFF	TGTGCCAGCAGCTTGGGGGGTCTAGCGGGAAGGGACAATGAGCAGTTCTTC
many	15	TRBD2	TRBV7-2	TRBJ2-1	CASSSRGGSYNEQFF	TGTGCCAGCAGCTCACGGGGGGGGTCCTACAATGAGCAGTTCTTC
many	14	TRBD2	TRBV12-3/TRBV12-4	TRBJ2-7	CASSGDYYSYEQYF	TGTGCCAGCAGTGGGGACTACTACTCCTACGAGCAGTACTTC
many	14	TRBD1	TRBV5-5	TRBJ2-3	CASRRTGGRDTQYF	TGTGCCAGCAGAAGGACAGGGGGAAGAGATACGCAGTATTTT
NA	14	TRBD1	TRBV6-2/TRBV6-3	TRBJ2-2	CASSYRGLTGELFF	TGTGCCAGCAGTTACAGGGGGCTCACCGGGGAGCTGTTTTTT
few	14	TRBD1	TRBV7-9	TRBJ2-1	CASSYRGSNNEQFF	TGTGCCAGCAGCTACAGGGGTAGTAACAATGAGCAGTTCTTC
NA	14	TRBD1	TRBV7-6	TRBJ1-1	CASSFGQGVTEAFF	TGTGCCAGCAGCTTCGGACAGGGGGTGACTGAAGCTTTCTTT
many	18	NA	TRBV20-1	TRBJ2-2	CSARGSSIWVMDTGELFF	TGCAGTGCTAGAGGGTCCAGTATTTGGGTTATGGACACCGGGGAGCTGTTTTTT
NA	14	TRBD1	TRBV5-1	TRBJ1-4	CASKSAGGGQKLFF	TGCGCCAGCAAAAGCGCAGGGGGGGGCCAAAAACTGTTTTTT
NA	15	TRBD1	TRBV19	TRBJ1-1	CASSIPEGARTEAFF	TGTGCCAGTAGTATCCCTGAGGGGGCTCGGACTGAAGCTTTCTTT
many	16	NA	TRBV7-2	TRBJ2-1	CASSLRAVASSDEQFF	TGTGCCAGCAGCTTAAGGGCGGTGGCTAGCAGCGATGAGCAGTTCTTC
many	14	NA	TRBV6-2/TRBV6-3	TRBJ1-5	CASSYSLGGQPQHF	TGTGCCAGCAGTTATTCCCTAGGGGGGCAGCCCCAGCATTTT
many	16	NA	TRBV6-2/TRBV6-3	TRBJ2-3	CASSYSSGHGTDTQYF	TGTGCCAGCAGTTACTCGTCAGGGCACGGCACAGATACGCAGTATTTT
many	15	TRBD2	TRBV20-1	TRBJ2-5	CSANGREGPGETQYF	TGCAGTGCTAATGGGCGGGAGGGCCCTGGAGAGACCCAGTACTTC
few	15	TRBD2	TRBV11-1	TRBJ2-1	CASRQTSGGDNEQFF	TGTGCCAGCAGACAGACTAGCGGGGGGGACAATGAGCAGTTCTTC
many	14	NA	TRBV3-1	TRBJ2-2	CASSWTADTGELFF	TGTGCCAGCAGCTGGACAGCCGACACCGGGGAGCTGTTTTTT
few	13	NA	TRBV4-2	TRBJ1-5	CASSQDPDQPQHF	TGTGCCAGCAGCCAAGATCCGGATCAGCCCCAGCATTTT
many	15	NA	TRBV7-2	TRBJ2-3	CASSLAGEGTDTQYF	TGTGCCAGCAGCTTAGCGGGGGAAGGCACAGATACGCAGTATTTT
NA	15	NA	TRBV12-3/TRBV12-4	TRBJ2-3	CASSFSGQSKDTQYF	TGTGCCAGCAGTTTCTCTGGACAGTCGAAAGATACGCAGTATTTT
NA	11	NA	TRBV6-9	TRBJ2-2	CASSYLGELFF	TGTGCCAGCAGTTACCTTGGGGAGCTGTTTTTT
many	15	NA	TRBV7-2	TRBJ2-5	CASSLALRVSQTQYF	TGTGCCAGCAGCTTAGCTCTTCGGGTCAGTCAGACCCAGTACTTC
many	14	NA	TRBV12-3/TRBV12-4	TRBJ1-4	CASSLSEGLEKLFF	TGTGCCAGCAGTTTGTCCGAGGGGCTTGAAAAACTGTTTTTT
NA	14	TRBD1	TRBV11-2	TRBJ1-6	CASSSGDRVRALHF	TGTGCCAGCAGCTCAGGGGACAGGGTGAGAGCCCTCCACTTT
NA	15	TRBD2	TRBV20-1	TRBJ2-7	CSASRPFGGSYEQYF	TGCAGTGCTAGCCGCCCCTTCGGGGGGTCCTACGAGCAGTACTTC
many	16	NA	TRBV20-1	TRBJ2-1	CSARDQGLAHGNEQFF	TGCAGTGCTAGAGATCAGGGGCTGGCACACGGCAATGAGCAGTTCTTC
many	15	TRBD1	TRBV5-1	TRBJ1-1	CASSIGQGGSTEAFF	TGCGCCAGCAGCATCGGACAGGGAGGTTCCACTGAAGCTTTCTTT
NA	13	NA	TRBV24-1	TRBJ1-2	CATSEPGSGGYTF	TGTGCCACCAGTGAGCCGGGAAGTGGTGGCTACACCTTC
NA	19	TRBD1	TRBV4-3	TRBJ1-1	CASSQDAYWDRGRNTEAFF	TGCGCCAGCAGCCAAGATGCCTATTGGGACAGGGGACGAAACACTGAAGCTTTCTTT
NA	13	TRBD1	TRBV28	TRBJ2-4	CASSPAGQGGRYF	TGTGCCAGCAGTCCCGCCGGACAGGGAGGTCGGTACTTC
NA	14	NA	TRBV5-1	TRBJ2-1	CASSQDSGFYEQFF	TGCGCCAGCAGCCAAGACAGTGGTTTCTACGAGCAGTTCTTC
NA	15	NA	TRBV24-1	TRBJ2-3	CATSDLTTDTDTQYF	TGTGCCACCAGTGATCTGACGACAGACACAGATACGCAGTATTTT
many	13	NA	TRBV20-1	TRBJ2-5	CSARSRDWETQYF	TGCAGTGCTAGATCGCGGGACTGGGAGACCCAGTACTTC
few	18	NA	TRBV6-2/TRBV6-3	TRBJ2-1	CASSYPDSGTPVYNEQFF	TGTGCCAGCAGTTACCCGGACTCTGGGACTCCCGTTTACAATGAGCAGTTCTTC
NA	15	NA	TRBV28	TRBJ2-7	CASSQSGTYFYEQYF	TGTGCCAGCAGTCAGTCCGGGACCTACTTCTACGAGCAGTACTTC
few	13	TRBD2	TRBV5-1	TRBJ2-7	CASRTSGTFEQYF	TGCGCCAGCAGGACTAGCGGGACTTTCGAGCAGTACTTC
NA	13	TRBD1	TRBV19	TRBJ1-5	CASSGQGGQPQHF	TGTGCCAGTAGTGGACAGGGTGGTCAGCCCCAGCATTTT
few	15	TRBD1	TRBV5-1	TRBJ2-5	CASSTGQGGQETQYF	TGCGCCAGCAGCACCGGACAGGGAGGCCAAGAGACCCAGTACTTC
NA	15	NA	TRBV10-3	TRBJ2-3	CAISGGETSTDTQYF	TGTGCCATCAGTGGGGGCGAAACTAGCACAGATACGCAGTATTTT
NA	14	NA	TRBV19	TRBJ2-3	CASSRDGGRDTQYF	TGTGCCAGTAGTAGAGACGGCGGGCGGGATACGCAGTATTTT
NA	20	TRBD2	TRBV6-2/TRBV6-3	TRBJ2-1	CASSSILRRLAGANNNEQFF	TGTGCCAGCAGTTCCATACTCCGTCGACTAGCGGGGGCCAATAACAATGAGCAGTTCTTC
NA	16	NA	TRBV7-9	TRBJ2-1	CASRAWGDSDDNEQFF	TGTGCCAGCAGGGCGTGGGGGGACAGCGACGACAATGAGCAGTTCTTC
many	16	TRBD1	TRBV7-9	TRBJ2-1	CASSVRQGRTYNEQFF	TGTGCCAGCAGCGTAAGACAGGGAAGAACCTACAATGAGCAGTTCTTC
many	15	NA	TRBV5-1	TRBJ2-1	CASSESGGNHNEQFF	TGCGCCAGCAGCGAGAGCGGTGGGAACCACAATGAGCAGTTCTTC
NA	13	NA	TRBV4-1	TRBJ2-5	CASSRAVQETQYF	TGCGCCAGCAGCCGGGCTGTTCAAGAGACCCAGTACTTC
few	17	TRBD1	TRBV2	TRBJ1-2	CASSYSGPTGGRAGYTF	TGTGCCAGCAGTTACTCGGGGCCGACAGGGGGGAGGGCTGGCTACACCTTC
few	12	TRBD1	TRBV10-3	TRBJ2-7	CAIGQALLEQYF	TGTGCCATCGGACAGGCGCTCCTCGAGCAGTACTTC